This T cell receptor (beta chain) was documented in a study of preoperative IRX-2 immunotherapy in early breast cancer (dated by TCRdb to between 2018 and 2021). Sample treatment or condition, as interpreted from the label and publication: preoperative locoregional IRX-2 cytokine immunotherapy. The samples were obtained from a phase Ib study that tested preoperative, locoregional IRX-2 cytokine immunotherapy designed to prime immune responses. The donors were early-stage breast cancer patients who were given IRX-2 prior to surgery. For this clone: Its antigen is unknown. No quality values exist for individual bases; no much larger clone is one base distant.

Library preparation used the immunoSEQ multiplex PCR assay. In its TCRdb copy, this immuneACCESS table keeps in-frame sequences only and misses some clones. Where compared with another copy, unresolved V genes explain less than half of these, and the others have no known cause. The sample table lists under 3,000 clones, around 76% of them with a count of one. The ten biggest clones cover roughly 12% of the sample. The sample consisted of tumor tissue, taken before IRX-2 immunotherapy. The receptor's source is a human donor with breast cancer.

The bases are TGTGCCAGCAGTGACCAACCAGGGGGCACTCAGCCCCAGCATTTT. This translates into CASSDQPGGTQPQHF. The chain is encoded by TRBV28 joined to TRBJ1-5; 8 bases in the middle match TRBD1. CDR1 MDHEN and CDR2 SYDVKM were looked up in the germline V gene. Including the terminal cysteine and phenylalanine, the CDR3 comprises 15 residues. Left in the record is the CDR3 DNA by itself, 45 bases read in frame from the first base. For this chain, trimming is 5 bases at the V end and 6 bases at the J end, and the number of junction bases without a gene match is 9.